This T cell receptor (beta chain) was recovered during a study of T-cell memory formation after mild COVID-19. Barcoded TCR alpha and TCR beta cDNA libraries with UMIs came from 5'RACE using constant-segment primers. TCRdb used MiXCR to reprocess the 5' RACE reads, holding one entry per CDR3 protein. This repertoire shows about 540,000 distinct CDR3 sequences, about 20% found once; its top ten account for about an eighth. V was clipped by 6 bases and J by 0 bases, with 12 bases between them. This CDR3 region has 15 residues. Germline loops: CDR1 MNHEY, CDR2 SVGAGI. The specimen sequenced was PBMCs or a T cell subset sorted from them (not recorded which). This clonotype originated in an adult woman who had mild COVID-19 (a few samples of this study predate the infection). Cell type and time point are not known. This chain connects TRBV6-5 to TRBJ1-5; D may be TRBD1 (6 bases). As DNA, the CDR3 is TGTGCCAGCAGGCGGGACAAAAATAGCAATCAGCCCCAGCATTTT. Translated, it gives CASRRDKNSNQPQHF.